Below are 22 T cell receptor beta chains sequenced from a single sample in a study of OX40 agonist ivuxolimab in advanced cancers. Generated by immunoSEQ multiplex PCR, the TCRdb table keeps only in-frame clones and is missing some. This repertoire shows around 100,000 clones, approximately 92% found once; its top ten account for approximately 0.35%. The sample here was CD4+ or CD8+ T cells sorted from blood, taken in a trial of the OX40 agonist ivuxolimab. The source of these receptors is an adult with an advanced solid tumor such as melanoma, head and neck, liver or kidney cancer.

The gene calls are TRBV6-1 and TRBJ1-5, with D uncertain. V lost 5 bases and J lost 0, with 8 bases in between. The CDR3 length is 14 residues. The germline gives CDR1 MNHNS, CDR2 SASEGT. CDR3 sequence (DNA): TGTGCCAGCAGTCCGGCCCTTAGCAATCAGCCCCAGCATTTT. Its protein is CASSPALSNQPQHF.

The genes are TRBV6-5 and TRBJ1-1; D is uncertain. Germline assignment: CDR1 MNHEY and CDR2 SVGAGI. The CDR3 has 13 amino acids. V lost 2 bases to trimming and J lost 3 bases, with 7 bases between them. The CDR3 DNA is TGTGCCAGCAGTTACAGGAGACACACTGAAGCTTTCTTT. This translates into CASSYRRHTEAFF.

The count of this clone is one. The V call is TRBV19, the J call TRBJ1-2; D is ambiguous. The CDR3 is made up of 14 amino acids. Germline V gives CDR1 LNHDA, CDR2 SQIVND (reference sequence). V shed 4 bases and J shed 0 bases, with 9 bases lying between them. The CDR3 reads CASSTGRSNYGYTF. The CDR3 coding sequence is TGTGCCAGTAGTACTGGCCGATCTAACTATGGCTACACCTTC.

The V and J genes are TRBV4-1 and TRBJ2-3; perhaps D is TRBD1 or TRBD2 (5 bases each). The CDR3 has 13 residues. V lost 4 bases to trimming and J lost 8 bases, with 13 bases between them. CDR1 is MGHRA and CDR2 is YSYEKL in the germline V gene. CDR3 sequence reads: CASSRDPVPTQYF. CDR3 sequence (DNA): TGCGCCAGCAGCCGGGACCCAGTCCCTACGCAGTATTTT.

The chain combines TRBV7-9 with TRBJ1-1, with unresolved D. From germline, CDR1 is SEHNR and CDR2 FQNEAQ (reference sequence). The CDR3 loop spans 16 amino acids. Trimming stripped 0 bases from V and 1 base from J, with 12 bases between. The CDR3 nucleotides are TGTGCCAGCAGCTTAGCGTGGGGTCGGGCGAACACTGAAGCTTTCTTT. It codes for CASSLAWGRANTEAFF.

This sequence joins TRBV2 and TRBJ1-6; D call uncertain. Germline lookup yields CDR1 SNHLY and CDR2 FYNNEI. The V gene lost 5 bases and the J gene lost 9 bases, with 5 bases spanning the gap. CDR3 length: 11 residues. Here the CDR3 reads CASSQVSPLHF. DNA of the CDR3: TGTGCCAGCAGTCAGGTTTCACCCCTCCACTTT.

The rearrangement links TRBV29-1 to TRBJ2-7, with 8 nucleotides matching TRBD1. The V segment lost 6 bases and the J segment 4 bases; nucleotides outside the gene matches: 5. Germline V gene data show CDR1 as SQVTM and CDR2 as ANQGSEA. The CDR3 totals 12 residues. The chain's CDR3 is CSVKDRVYEQYF. The CDR3 DNA follows: TGCAGCGTAAAGGACAGGGTATACGAGCAGTACTTC.

The chain carries TRBV19 and TRBJ2-3; D is possibly TRBD2 (6 bases). Trimming took off 1 base at V and 6 bases at J, with 11 bases between the two ends. The CDR3 extends over 14 amino acids. Germline V gives CDR1 LNHDA, CDR2 SQIVND (reference sequence). CDR3 in amino acids: CASSIAGESDTQYF. The CDR3 region has the DNA TGTGCCAGTAGTATAGCGGGGGAATCGGATACGCAGTATTTT. The full variable domain, with the rest looked up from reference TRBV19 and TRBJ2-3, is DGGITQSPKYLFRKEGQNVTLSCEQNLNHDAMYWYRQDPGQGLRLIYYSQIVNDFQKGDIAEGYSVSREKKESFPLTVTSAQKNPTAFYLCASSIAGESDTQYFGPGTRLTVL.

The chain is built from TRBV5-4 and TRBJ1-2, with D possibly TRBD1 on 6 matching bases. CDR1 SGHNT and CDR2 YYREEE come from the germline V gene (reference sequence). CDR3 length: 18 residues. With 2 bases removed from V and 3 bases from J, the gap between germline ends came to 23 bases. CDR3 nucleotide sequence: TGTGCCAGCAGCTTTTTTCAGCCACTCACAGGGCCTGACTATGGCTACACCTTC. This gives the protein CASSFFQPLTGPDYGYTF.

The rearrangement joins TRBV5-1 to TRBJ1-5; tentatively, D is TRBD1 (5 bases). The CDR3 is 13 residues long. V lost 7 bases and J lost 5, with 13 bases in between. The germline CDR1 and CDR2 sequences are SGHRS and YFSETQ. CDR3 protein: CASRIGGDQPQHF. The CDR3 coding sequence is TGCGCCAGCCGCATCGGGGGGGATCAGCCCCAGCATTTT.

The chain is built from TRBV29-1 and TRBJ1-3; 8 nucleotides agree with TRBD1. This CDR3 is 14 amino acids long. Germline V gene data show CDR1 as SQVTM and CDR2 as ANQGSEA. J was trimmed by 4 bases and V by 0 bases; bases with no gene match: 2. The CDR3 DNA reads as TGCAGCGTTGAAGACAGGGGGCTAGGAAACACCATATATTTT. Its protein product is CSVEDRGLGNTIYF.

About this clone: Other nucleotide sequences in the sample specify the same CDR3. The gene calls are TRBV20-1 and TRBJ2-7; D is unclear. Trimming took off 6 bases at V and 0 bases at J, with 6 bases between the two ends. The CDR3 loop spans 11 amino acids. Per germline, CDR1 DFQATT and CDR2 SNEGSKA (reference sequence). The CDR3 sequence is CSASLSYEQYF. In nucleotides, the CDR3 is TGCAGTGCGAGCCTCTCCTACGAGCAGTACTTC.

V is TRBV7-2 and J is TRBJ1-1, with D hard to call. The CDR3 sequence is 15 residues long. V was pared by 5 bases and J by 0 bases, with 13 bases between. The V gene's germline CDR1 is SGHTA and CDR2 FQGNSA. The CDR3 region has the DNA TGTGCCAGCAGCCTCGACTCGGGCCTGAACACTGAAGCTTTCTTT. Translating gives CASSLDSGLNTEAFF.

Of note for this clone: Mismatch with germline at one junction end may stem from a read error. The gene calls are TRBV4-3 and TRBJ2-5; D is unresolved. CDR3 length: 13 residues. Germline CDR1 reads LGHNA; CDR2 reads YSLEER. The CDR3 DNA is TGCGCCAGCAGCCAAGATCCGAAGGCCCAACTGCACTTC. Protein: CASSQDPKAQLHF.

The V call is TRBV6-1, the J call TRBJ1-6; D is uncertain. This CDR3 has 14 amino acids. The V and J ends lost 1 base and 15 bases respectively, with 16 bases between them. Germline CDR1 reads MNHNS; CDR2 reads SASEGT. CDR3 DNA sequence: TGTGCCAGCAGTGAAGGGTACGGGAGTCAAGTCCTCCACTTT. Amino acid sequence: CASSEGYGSQVLHF.

This clone was detected a few times. The CDR3 sequence is CASKEMSSATYEQYF. The DNA for the CDR3 is TGTGCCAGCAAAGAAATGAGTTCTGCCACCTACGAGCAGTACTTC. The chain employs TRBV2 and TRBJ2-7, with D hard to call. CDR3 length: 15 amino acids. Germline V CDR1 and CDR2: SNHLY, FYNNEI. V dropped 7 bases and J dropped 2 bases, with 18 bases sitting between them.

A remark on this clone: Sequence at one end of the junction differs from germline and may be a read error. This chain uses TRBV2 with TRBJ1-6; D unclear. CDR1 is SNHLY and CDR2 is FYNNEI in the germline V gene. This CDR3 comprises 15 residues. CDR3 coding DNA: TGTGCCAGCAGTTATGGAGGCAGCCAGTATACCCCCCCCCACTTT. Amino acids: CASSYGGSQYTPPHF.

This chain links TRBV28 with TRBJ1-4; 7 nucleotides align to TRBD1. Looked up from germline, CDR1 is MDHEN and CDR2 is SYDVKM. The CDR3 runs to 19 residues. With 4 bases clipped from V and 1 base from J, the junction kept 15 bases outside the gene matches. The CDR3 sequence is CASSSPEDRVGRTNEKLFF. The CDR3 DNA reads as TGTGCCAGCAGTTCCCCAGAAGACAGGGTAGGGAGAACTAATGAAAAACTGTTTTTT.

The chain is built from TRBV15 and TRBJ1-2, with D tentatively TRBD1 (5 bases). The CDR3 sequence is 15 residues long. V lost 1 base and J 6 bases, leaving 15 bases between the germline ends. Germline loops: CDR1 LNHNV, CDR2 YYDKDF (reference sequence). The chain's CDR3 is CATSRVGARVNGYTF. Written as DNA, the CDR3 is TGTGCCACCAGCAGAGTCGGGGCCAGGGTTAATGGCTACACCTTC.

The chain carries TRBV6-5 and TRBJ1-5; D remains unclear. The germline V and J ends were trimmed by 7 bases and 2 bases, with 6 bases remaining between them. Germline lookup yields CDR1 MNHEY and CDR2 SVGAGI. The CDR3 totals 12 residues. Here the CDR3 DNA reads TGTGCCAGCACAACAGGCAATCAGCCCCAGCATTTT. This gives the protein CASTTGNQPQHF.

V and J are TRBV15 and TRBJ1-1; possible D gene TRBD1, 5 bases. The germline V and J ends were trimmed by 5 bases and 0 bases, with 10 bases remaining between them. The V gene's germline CDR1 is LNHNV and CDR2 YYDKDF (reference sequence). This CDR3 spans 14 amino acids. CDR3: CATSPGRMNTEAFF. The DNA for the CDR3 is TGTGCCACCAGCCCAGGGAGGATGAACACTGAAGCTTTCTTT. Full variable domain (outside the CDR3, taken from reference TRBV15 and TRBJ1-1): DAMVIQNPRYQVTQFGKPVTLSCSQTLNHNVMYWYQQKSSQAPKLLFHYYDKDFNNEADTPDNFQSRRPNTSFCFLDIRSPGLGDTAMYLCATSPGRMNTEAFFGQGTRLTVV.

This chain joins TRBV30 and TRBJ1-4; D perhaps matches TRBD1 (5 bases). This CDR3 is built from 14 residues. Germline V gene sequence: CDR1 GTSNPN, CDR2 SVGIG (reference sequence). V lost 4 bases and J 7 bases, leaving 16 bases between the germline ends. CDR3 sequence: CAWNTDSIGEKLFF. The CDR3 DNA sequence: TGTGCCTGGAATACCGACAGTATCGGTGAAAAACTGTTTTTT.